The entry that follows covers one T cell receptor beta chain sequence. Its matching antigen is unknown. The sample comes from a study of radiotherapy plus CTLA-4 blockade in lung cancer. Study in general: With roughly 28% of patients having disease control, objective responses were seen in approximately 17%. Regarding the study as a whole: Blood TCR clones of tumor origin expanded after radiotherapy plus ipilimumab.

CTLA-4 blockade with ipilimumab, together with focal radiation, was given to patients with chemo-refractory metastatic non-small-cell lung cancer. Sequencing used immunoSEQ multiplex PCR; TCRdb keeps in-frame clones, though not all of them. The sample has about 28,000 clones, under 80% seen once; the top ten hold approximately 7.7%. CDR3 size: 15 residues. Germline trimming cut 5 bases from V and 7 bases from J; bases unmatched to any gene: 10. Germline V gene lookup returns CDR1 SGHAT and CDR2 FQNNGV. This receptor was identified in a human donor with non-small cell lung cancer who had stable disease on radiotherapy plus ipilimumab. Source: peripheral blood, taken from a patient treated with radiotherapy plus ipilimumab. The chain has TRBV11-2 and TRBJ1-2; the match to TRBD1 covers 10 bases. The CDR3 here is CASSPNRDRGGGYTF. The CDR3 DNA follows: TGTGCCAGCAGCCCCAACCGGGACAGGGGTGGTGGCTACACCTTC. Supplemented by reference TRBV11-2 and TRBJ1-2, the full variable domain reads EAGVAQSPRYKIIEKRQSVAFWCNPISGHATLYWYQQILGQGPKLLIQFQNNGVVDDSQLPKDRFSAERLKGVDSTLKIQPAKLEDSAVYLCASSPNRDRGGGYTFGSGTRLTVV.